This TCR beta chain derives from a study of response to subunit inactivated influenza vaccine. Study-wide points: The study's authors posited that every seasonal influenza vaccination enlists few new T cells.

Via MiXCR, TCRdb re-called the RT-PCR reads, giving one row per CDR3 protein. This table holds about 500,000 distinct CDR3 sequences, about 15% found once. This clonotype was found a few times. Its antigen is not identified. V lost 1 base, J lost 3 bases, and 4 bases stayed unmatched. CDR3 length: 14 amino acids. The germline V gene encodes CDR1 SGHRS and CDR2 YFSETQ. This material consisted of CD4+ T cells sorted from PBMCs, taken less than 30 months after vaccination. The rearrangement joins TRBV5-1 to TRBJ2-7; 7 bases fit TRBD1. The clonotype was recovered from a man between 50 and 70 years old who received an inactivated influenza vaccine. The CDR3 region is CASSLKAGGYEQYF. In DNA form, the CDR3 reads TGCGCCAGCAGCTTGAAGGCAGGGGGCTACGAGCAGTACTTC.